This T cell receptor beta chain comes out of a study of blood T cell repertoires in COVID-19. On the study more broadly: Donors in the United States, Italy and Spain gave samples during acute or convalescent COVID-19.

The ends lost 6 bases at V and 1 base at J; junction bases unmatched: 11. This CDR3 comprises 16 residues. From germline, CDR1 is SNHLY and CDR2 FYNNEI. This clone appeared a single time. Produced via immunoSEQ multiplex PCR; TCRdb's table is partial and in-frame only. The data contain more than 150,000 clones, 85% to 90% of them singletons. The chain employs TRBV2 and TRBJ1-1; 7 bases match TRBD1. This TCR derives from a woman between 65 and 79 years old with acute or convalescent COVID-19. The sequencing input was peripheral blood. CDR3 nucleotide sequence: TGTGCCAGCAGCCTCGGGGGACAGCTTGGGAACACTGAAGCTTTCTTT. Its protein is CASSLGGQLGNTEAFF.